This TCR beta chain was captured in a study of T cells in Graves' hyperthyroidism and ophthalmopathy. This CDR3 is built from 14 residues. With 6 bases removed from V and 1 base from J, the gap between germline ends came to 12 bases. Germline assignment: CDR1 MNHNS and CDR2 SASEGT. Amplification of TCR beta CDR3 regions used RNA as the template. The HTBI primer set was used in a first-round RT-PCR of the TCR CDR3. TCRdb independently ran MiXCR on the multiplex PCR reads; one entry per CDR3 protein. The repertoire consists of about 610,000 distinct CDR3 sequences, with about a sixth occurring once and the leading ten covering roughly 3%. This clonotype occurred many times.

The V gene is TRBV6-1, the J gene TRBJ1-1, with D perhaps TRBD1 (5 bases). The sample consisted of blood. The sequence derives from a woman aged 40 to 50 with Graves' ophthalmopathy. The CDR3 spells CASRRNRGNTEAFF. In nucleotides, the CDR3 is TGTGCCAGCAGACGCAATAGGGGGAACACTGAAGCTTTCTTT.